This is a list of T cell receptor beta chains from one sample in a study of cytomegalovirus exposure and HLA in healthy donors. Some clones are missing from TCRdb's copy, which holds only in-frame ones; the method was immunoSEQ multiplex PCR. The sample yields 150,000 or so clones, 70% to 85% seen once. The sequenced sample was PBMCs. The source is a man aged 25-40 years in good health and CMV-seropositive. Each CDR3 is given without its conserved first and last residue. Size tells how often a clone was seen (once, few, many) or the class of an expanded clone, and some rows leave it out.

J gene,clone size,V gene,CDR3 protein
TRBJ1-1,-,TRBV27,ASSSMGGGGQGGEAF
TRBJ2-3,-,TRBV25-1,ASRGSDTQY
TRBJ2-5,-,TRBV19,ASSRASGPRGETQY
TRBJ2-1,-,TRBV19,ASTRPQGNEQF
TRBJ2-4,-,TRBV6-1,ASTGTDKNIQY
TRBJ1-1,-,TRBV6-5,ATVGQMNTEAF
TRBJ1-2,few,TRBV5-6,ASSPRGNYGYT
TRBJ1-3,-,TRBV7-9,ASSLGGTGRMRNTIY
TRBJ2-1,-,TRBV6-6,ASSYPTAPIREQF
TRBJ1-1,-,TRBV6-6,ASSLTSGQGIGAF
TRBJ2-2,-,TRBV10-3,AIKLASGRGTGELF
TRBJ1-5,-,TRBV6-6,ASSYTGTNNQPQH
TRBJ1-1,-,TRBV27,ASSLTGVGTEAF
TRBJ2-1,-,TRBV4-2,ASRKLEREFDNEQF
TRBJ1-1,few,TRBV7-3,ASITGGRAF
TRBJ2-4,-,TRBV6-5,ASRIDRGPANPQY
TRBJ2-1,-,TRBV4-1,ASSQDPPLAVSNEQF
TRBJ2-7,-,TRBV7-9,ASSLDVVGSPYEQY
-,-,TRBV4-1,ASSPAGAGNNEQY
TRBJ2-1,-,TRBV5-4,ASSRGASGSDEQF
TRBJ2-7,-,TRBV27,ASSSPARTGGLNEQY
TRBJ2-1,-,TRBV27,ASRTGTRGFEQF
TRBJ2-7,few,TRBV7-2,ASSLAGTSGWQY
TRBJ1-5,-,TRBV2,ASSENTGGVRH
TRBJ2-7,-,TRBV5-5,ASSFGTGWGSYEQY
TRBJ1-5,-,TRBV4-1,ASSQEAGPQH
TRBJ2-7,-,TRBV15,ATSSVGQGGYEQY
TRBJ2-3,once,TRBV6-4,ASSRGGGTDTQY
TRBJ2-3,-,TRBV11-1,ASSFASGRTDTQY
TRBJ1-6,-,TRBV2,ASSPGGGNSPLH
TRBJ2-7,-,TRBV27,ASSPDRGQGAKEQY
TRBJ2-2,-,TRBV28,ASRPAGGRGELF
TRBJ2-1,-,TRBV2,ASGTGSYNEQF
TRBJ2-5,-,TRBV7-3,ASSLREGETQY
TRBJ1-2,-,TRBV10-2,ASSEPGVDYGYT
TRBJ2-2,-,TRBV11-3,ASSPLRVGGELF
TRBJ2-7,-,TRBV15,ATSRDRVAGSYEQY
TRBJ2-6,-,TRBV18,ASSARLTSGSSGANVLT
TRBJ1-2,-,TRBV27,ASSSHTGVSYT
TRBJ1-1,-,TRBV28,ASSVNTEAF
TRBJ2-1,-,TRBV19,ASSTIPGQGNDEQF
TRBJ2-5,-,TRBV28,ASSPPGSRETQY
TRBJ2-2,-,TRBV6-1,ASGLTSGATGELF
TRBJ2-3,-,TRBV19,ASSYTPGGPSDTQY
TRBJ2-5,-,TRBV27,ASSLGTGGNQETQY
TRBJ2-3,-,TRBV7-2,ASRRSGLSTDTQY
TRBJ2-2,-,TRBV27,ASSFSPLNTGELF
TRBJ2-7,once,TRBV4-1,ASSRGTGAYEQY